This T cell receptor (beta chain) appears in the sequencing data of a study of OX40 agonist ivuxolimab in advanced cancers. Across the whole study: Patients got intravenous ivuxolimab at 0.01 to 10 mg/kg every 2 weeks. Age averaged around 58 years (range roughly 23 to 80), and around 78% were male.

V was cut by 6 bases and J by 6 bases, with 17 bases left in between. This CDR3 comprises 14 residues. Germline V gives CDR1 LNHDA, CDR2 SQIVND (reference sequence). This table comes from immunoSEQ multiplex PCR, and its TCRdb copy is limited to in-frame clones, with some not included. The data contain tens of thousands of clones, 80% to 90% of them seen just once; the ten biggest clones take up about 0.53%. General study results and limits: Expanded clones were, on average, more numerous in CD8+ T cells than in CD4+.

To note about this clone: Antigen: not known.

The TCR comes from an adult with an advanced solid tumor such as melanoma, head and neck, liver or kidney cancer. The input for sequencing was CD4+ or CD8+ T cells sorted from blood, taken in a trial of the OX40 agonist ivuxolimab. V is TRBV19 and J is TRBJ1-1; no reliable D call. CDR3 sequence reads: CASSPKGFGAEAFF. The CDR3, as DNA: TGTGCCAGTAGCCCCAAGGGCTTCGGCGCTGAAGCTTTCTTT.